The sequence of this T cell receptor (beta chain) was determined in a study of OX40 agonist ivuxolimab in advanced cancers. Study overall: Ivuxolimab doses were 0.01, 0.1, 0.3, 1.5, 3 or 10 mg/kg every 2 weeks. Overall study results and limits: Which antigen the expanded peripheral T cells recognized is unknown. CD4+ and CD8+ T cells in blood underwent clonal expansion by week 6 at 0.1 to 3.0 mg/kg. Compared with CD4+, CD8+ T cells on average had more expanded clones.

This CDR3 is 18 amino acids long. Germline V gene sequence: CDR1 SGHNT, CDR2 YENEEA. V dropped 5 bases and J dropped 0; count of bases not matched to a gene: 10. Of note for this clone: The antigen is undetermined.

The data were produced by immunoSEQ multiplex PCR, yet TCRdb's version contains in-frame clones alone and is incomplete. This sample has 65,000 to 85,000 clones; 80% to 95% occur once, and the top ten carry about 0.63%. Sequenced here: CD4+ or CD8+ T cells sorted from blood, sampled in a trial of the OX40 agonist ivuxolimab. The V and J genes are TRBV11-3 and TRBJ2-6, with TRBD1 identical over 7 bases. The clonotype was recovered from an adult with an advanced solid tumor such as melanoma, head and neck, liver or kidney cancer. CDR3 DNA: TGTGCCAGCAGCATTTTGACAGGGTTAGGCTCTGGGGCCAACGTCCTGACTTTC. Encoded protein: CASSILTGLGSGANVLTF.